This T cell receptor beta chain originates from a study of blood T cell repertoires in COVID-19. This table comes from immunoSEQ multiplex PCR, and its TCRdb copy is limited to in-frame clones, with some not included. Found here are roughly 120,000 clones, 70% to 85% of them singletons; the top ten hold over 6%. V shed 3 bases and J 3 bases; nucleotides not matched to a gene: 3. CDR3 length equals 14 residues. In germline, CDR1 is SEHNR, CDR2 FQNEAQ (reference sequence). The source material was peripheral blood. The sequence was collected from a man in his 70s with active or convalescent COVID-19. The chain carries TRBV7-9 and TRBJ2-7; 9 bases match TRBD1. The CDR3 DNA is TGTGCCAGCAGCTTCCCGGGACAGGGCTACGAGCAGTACTTC. It is translated as CASSFPGQGYEQYF.